This section outlines one TCR beta chain sequence together with its context. The sample comes from a study of T-cell reconstitution after alpha-beta-depleted transplantation in children. Trimming shortened V by 6 bases and J by 5 bases, and 11 bases separated the two germline ends. The CDR3 length is 13 residues. The V gene's germline CDR1 is MGHRA and CDR2 YSYEKL. Preparation of the TCRbeta library involved a method that used unique molecular identifiers. TCRdb processed the PCR reads anew with MiXCR; each CDR3 protein has one entry. Here the sample spans 70,000 or so distinct CDR3 sequences, approximately 11% being singletons.

The sample consisted of PBMCs, taken before TCRalphabeta/CD19-depleted stem cell transplant. The clonotype comes from a boy between 5 and 17 years old with acute myeloid leukemia, due to receive a stem cell transplant. This rearrangement joins TRBV4-1 to TRBJ1-5; D is uncertain. The CDR3 nucleotides read TGCGCCAGCAGTTGGACTTTTGATCAGCCCCAGCATTTT. Its protein is CASSWTFDQPQHF.